The following is a T cell receptor beta chain sequence with its context. The data stem from a study of T cell changes during pregnancy in multiple sclerosis. CDR1 and CDR2 (germline): LNHDA, SQIVND (reference sequence). CDR3 length: 17 amino acids. V lost 3 bases and J 4 bases, leaving 19 bases between the germline ends. The data were produced by immunoSEQ multiplex PCR, yet TCRdb's version contains in-frame clones alone and is incomplete. The sample has 35,000 or so clones; approximately 89% are singletons. J is TRBJ1-5 and V is TRBV19, with a possible D match to TRBD1 (5 bases). The specimen was CD4+ T cells from peripheral blood mononuclear cells, collected after pregnancy. This receptor was taken from a female donor in good health, enrolled as a control in a pregnancy study. The CDR3 is CASSMGSGGGGNQPQHF. The DNA of the CDR3 is TGTGCCAGTAGTATGGGAAGCGGGGGAGGTGGGAATCAGCCCCAGCATTTT.